This record looks at one TCR beta chain sequence and its context. J lost 4 bases, V lost 4 bases, and 9 bases had no gene match. Germline CDR1 WSHSY, CDR2 SAAADI. The CDR3 is made up of 17 amino acids. The PCR used 60 Vbeta and 13 Jbeta primers. Measured with immunoSEQ multiplex PCR; TCRdb has only the in-frame clones, and not every one. In the table there are about 68,000 clones, 70% to 90% of which are singletons. The sample originates from a study of cytomegalovirus exposure and HLA in healthy donors. The sequencing input was PBMCs. This chain connects TRBV10-2 to TRBJ2-3; TRBD2 matches 12 bases. The sequence derives from a human donor in good health. CDR3 nucleotide sequence: TGCGCCAGCAGTGCTAGCGGGGGGGCCGCGAGATCAGATACGCAGTATTTT. It translates to CASSASGGAARSDTQYF.